These 20 T cell receptor beta chains share one sample of origin, sequenced in a study of T cell responses to AZD1222 COVID-19 vaccine (dated by TCRdb to about 2021). Sample time point, as interpreted from the label and publication: about 28 days (+/-7) after the second vaccine dose. Libraries were constructed by the immunoSEQ multiplex PCR assay. Here the immuneACCESS table is served through TCRdb, limited to in-frame sequences with V and J called. Missing clones are a known gap in these copies; in checked studies unresolved V genes cover under half, and the rest lacks a known reason. The sample table shows 150,000 or so clones, and around 94% are seen once. The ten largest account for 5.1% of the sample. The starting material was peripheral blood, obtained 28 days after the second AZD1222 dose. Source of these receptors: an adult who received the AZD1222 COVID-19 vaccine.

CDR3 in DNA: TGCAGCGTTGCCTCAGACAGCAACTATGGCTACACCTTC. It codes for CSVASDSNYGYTF. This chain links TRBV29-1 with TRBJ1-2; D perhaps matches TRBD1 (5 bases). CDR3 length equals 13 residues. V gave up 4 bases and J gave up 2 bases, with 11 bases separating them. Per the germline V gene, CDR1 is SQVTM and CDR2 is ANQGSEA.

The chain combines TRBV4-2 with TRBJ2-3; TRBD2 is a possible D gene (5 bases). The CDR3 runs 13 residues. V lost 11 bases, J lost 0 bases, and 12 bases lay in between. Germline-derived CDR1 and CDR2 are LGHNA and YNFKEQ. The CDR3 sequence: CAGGLSSTDTQYF. CDR3 nucleotide sequence: TGTGCCGGCGGGCTTTCTAGCACAGATACGCAGTATTTT.

The chain combines TRBV7-8 with TRBJ1-6; 7 bases line up with TRBD1. Losses at the gene ends were 5 bases for V and 5 bases for J; bases not matched to a gene: 9. This CDR3 is 16 amino acids long. Germline loops: CDR1 SGHVS, CDR2 FQNEAQ. Written as DNA, the CDR3 is TGTGCCAGCAGCGTACGAGACAGGGCGGATAATTCACCCCTCCACTTT. Translating it yields CASSVRDRADNSPLHF. Variable domain in full (rest from reference TRBV7-8 and TRBJ1-6): GAGVSQSPRYKVAKRGQDVALRCDPISGHVSLFWYQQALGQGPEFLTYFQNEAQLDKSGLPSDRFFAERPEGSVSTLKIQRTQQEDSAVYLCASSVRDRADNSPLHFGNGTRLTVT.

The genes are TRBV6-4 and TRBJ2-3; D is uncertain. The CDR3 is 13 amino acids. Per the germline V gene, CDR1 is MRHNA and CDR2 is SNTAGT. With 3 bases removed from V and 6 bases from J, the gap between germline ends came to 10 bases. The CDR3 nucleotides are TGTGCCAGCAGTGATCAAGCTTCTGATACGCAGTATTTT. Protein: CASSDQASDTQYF.

The chain recombines TRBV11-2 with TRBJ2-5, with 11 bases lining up with TRBD1. CDR3 length equals 17 residues. Per germline, CDR1 SGHAT and CDR2 FQNNGV. V shed 4 bases and J 4 bases; nucleotides not matched to a gene: 11. The CDR3 is CASSSSPGTGGRETQYF. CDR3 DNA sequence: TGTGCCAGCAGCTCATCACCCGGGACAGGGGGGAGAGAGACCCAGTACTTC.

The CDR3 protein is CASSEAVIAHPPGNEQFF. DNA for the CDR3: TGTGCCAGCAGTGAAGCGGTGATAGCGCATCCTCCGGGCAATGAGCAGTTCTTC. This rearrangement joins TRBV6-1 to TRBJ2-1, with D possibly TRBD2 on 5 matching bases. CDR3 length equals 18 residues. CDR1 is MNHNS, CDR2 SASEGT, per germline. Trimming cost V 0 bases and J 6 bases, with 21 bases left between them.

The chain carries TRBV6-5 and TRBJ1-2; possible D gene TRBD1, 6 bases. The V gene's germline CDR1 is MNHEY and CDR2 SVGAGI. This CDR3 contains 15 residues. V was cut by 4 bases and J by 8 bases, with 20 bases left in between. The CDR3 region has the DNA TGTGCCAGCAGTTTCACCTCAAGCCACAGGGCGGGCTACACCTTC. Translation gives CASSFTSSHRAGYTF.

This clone was seen a handful of times. V is TRBV24-1 and J is TRBJ2-1; no clear D gene. Trimming removed 3 bases at V and 6 bases at J, with 11 bases between. The CDR3 has 14 residues. Germline V gene lookup returns CDR1 KGHDR and CDR2 SFDVKD. CDR3 protein: CATSDTSSANEQFF. CDR3 nucleotide sequence: TGTGCCACCAGTGATACTTCAAGCGCCAATGAGCAGTTCTTC.

This sequence joins TRBV5-8 and TRBJ1-1; tentative D call: TRBD1 (5 bases). The CDR3 is made up of 17 amino acids. Deletions cut 2 bases from V and 2 bases from J, with 19 bases between. The germline gives CDR1 SGHTS, CDR2 YDEGEE. DNA of the CDR3: TGTGCCAGCAGCTTAAGAGGGACCTACTACTCAAACACTGAAGCTTTCTTT. Its protein is CASSLRGTYYSNTEAFF.

V gene TRBV7-8 combines with J gene TRBJ2-3; the D gene is possibly TRBD1 (6 bases). Looked up from germline, CDR1 is SGHVS and CDR2 is FQNEAQ. The CDR3 length is 16 residues. Between the trimmed V and J ends, which lost 5 bases and 4 bases, there was a span of 19 bases. The CDR3 reads CASSPDSPPRADTQYF. The CDR3, as DNA: TGTGCCAGCAGCCCGGACAGTCCCCCGAGGGCAGATACGCAGTATTTT. The full variable domain, rest sourced from reference TRBV7-8 and TRBJ2-3, is GAGVSQSPRYKVAKRGQDVALRCDPISGHVSLFWYQQALGQGPEFLTYFQNEAQLDKSGLPSDRFFAERPEGSVSTLKIQRTQQEDSAVYLCASSPDSPPRADTQYFGPGTRLTVL.

The gene calls are TRBV6-5 and TRBJ2-3; 8 positions match TRBD2. CDR1 is MNHEY and CDR2 is SVGAGI in the germline V gene. J gave up 1 base and V 7 bases, and 4 bases lay outside the gene matches. The CDR3 sequence is 14 residues long. For the CDR3, the DNA is TGTGCCAGCAAGGCGGGGGGTGGCACAGATACGCAGTATTTT. It encodes CASKAGGGTDTQYF.

The V call is TRBV9, the J call TRBJ2-1; D not resolved. The ends were cut back, 4 bases at V and 8 bases at J, with 13 bases in the middle. The germline CDR1 and CDR2 sequences are SGDLS and YYNGEE. The CDR3 totals 13 residues. This CDR3 reads CASSPTIWDEQFF. The DNA for the CDR3 is TGTGCCAGCAGCCCAACGATATGGGATGAGCAGTTCTTC.

J is TRBJ1-1 and V is TRBV28; no firm D call. Germline CDR1 MDHEN, CDR2 SYDVKM. V lost 5 bases and J lost 1, with 11 bases in between. The CDR3 extends over 14 amino acids. The CDR3 DNA follows: TGTGCCAGCAGTAATATAATGGGGAACACTGAAGCTTTCTTT. This encodes CASSNIMGNTEAFF.

The sample holds one count of this clone. The chain links TRBV27 to TRBJ2-1, with D perhaps matching TRBD1 (5 bases). CDR1 MNHEY and CDR2 SMNVEV come from the germline V gene (reference sequence). CDR3 length: 17 residues. V lost 6 bases, J lost 8 bases, and 26 bases lay in between. The CDR3 loop is CASSGKISGALRDEQFF. The CDR3 coding sequence is TGTGCCAGCAGCGGAAAAATTAGTGGCGCCCTCAGGGATGAGCAGTTCTTC.

This chain uses TRBV30 with TRBJ2-7; D call uncertain. Trimming stripped 1 base from V and 4 bases from J, with 8 bases between. The CDR3 extends over 12 amino acids. In germline, CDR1 is GTSNPN, CDR2 SVGIG (reference sequence). DNA for the CDR3: TGTGCCTGGAGTGCAGAGCTTTACGAGCAGTACTTC. This encodes CAWSAELYEQYF.

The chain carries TRBV5-4 and TRBJ2-1; 7 bases fit TRBD1. In germline, CDR1 is SGHNT, CDR2 YYREEE (reference sequence). Trimming removed 2 bases from V and 5 bases from J; junction bases left unmatched: 7. The CDR3 is made up of 15 amino acids. The CDR3 coding sequence is TGTGCCAGCAGCTTCCGGGACAGAAACAACAATGAGCAGTTCTTC. Its protein product is CASSFRDRNNNEQFF.

CDR3 sequence (DNA): TGTGCCACCTCCGGGGAAACTGAAGCTTTCTTT. This translates into CATSGETEAFF. V and J are TRBV6-5 and TRBJ1-1; D is undetermined. Trimming shortened V by 10 bases and J by 5 bases, and 11 bases separated the two germline ends. The germline gives CDR1 MNHEY, CDR2 SVGAGI. The CDR3 runs 11 residues.

The chain uses TRBV6-5 and TRBJ1-2, with TRBD1 as a possible D gene (5 bases). Between the trimmed V and J ends, which lost 8 bases and 3 bases, there was a span of 19 bases. Germline V gene data show CDR1 as MNHEY and CDR2 as SVGAGI. The CDR3 sequence is 15 residues long. As DNA, the CDR3 is TGTGCCAGCTCCCTGATGTGGGGGGGAGACTATGGCTACACCTTC. Translating it yields CASSLMWGGDYGYTF.

This clone was seen once. The genes are TRBV4-1 and TRBJ2-5; D remains unclear. Germline values: CDR1 MGHRA, CDR2 YSYEKL. Trimming pared 0 bases from V and 4 bases from J, leaving 18 bases between. CDR3 length: 17 residues. CDR3 nucleotide sequence: TGCGCCAGCAGCCAAGACGAACGGATCGGTATTAGAGAGACCCAGTACTTC. This encodes CASSQDERIGIRETQYF.

V usage is TRBV19 and J usage is TRBJ1-5; D call uncertain. Trimming left V 0 bases short and J 6 bases short, with 18 bases between. The CDR3 contains 17 residues. Germline lookup yields CDR1 LNHDA and CDR2 SQIVND (reference sequence). CDR3 sequence reads: CASSIDSTLHGSQPQHF. CDR3 nucleotides: TGTGCCAGTAGTATAGATTCGACCTTACATGGAAGTCAGCCCCAGCATTTT.